This paragraph covers one TCR beta chain sequence. Its antigen is not known. Per germline, CDR1 SGHRS and CDR2 YFSETQ. The CDR3 totals 11 residues. The V end was cut by 2 bases, the J end by 9 bases, with 8 bases between. The record originates from a study of regulatory T cells in long-lasting Graves disease. Background on the study: Those Graves' patients who were newly diagnosed had been on antithyroid drugs under 3 months.

The time point was: newly diagnosed GD, antithyroid drugs for less than 3 months. The TCR library used RNA extracted from PBMCs. Graves' disease diagnosis followed American Thyroid Association guidelines. Overall study findings and caveats: The small sample size may have reduced accuracy.

CDR3 regions were amplified by Arm-PCR using iRepertoire HTBI primers to build TCR beta libraries. From the multiplex PCR reads, TCRdb called clonotypes with MiXCR, one entry per CDR3 protein. The repertoire has roughly 400,000 distinct CDR3 sequences, about 15% of them found once; the top ten carry about 23%. The same data also went into a second study, on T cells in Graves' hyperthyroidism and ophthalmopathy. That source adds: Clonotypes that were expanded in thyroid above 0.001 mostly appeared in blood too.

The TCR sequence derives from a woman in her late teens or twenties with Graves disease. The chain combines TRBV5-1 with TRBJ1-1; no reliable D call. The sequences come from peripheral blood mononuclear cells (PBMCs), collected at new diagnosis, from a patient treated with antithyroid drugs. CDR3 region: CASSLGEKAFF. CDR3 DNA sequence: TGCGCCAGCAGCTTAGGAGAAAAAGCTTTCTTT. Full variable domain (missing parts from reference TRBV5-1 and TRBJ1-1): KAGVTQTPRYLIKTRGQQVTLSCSPISGHRSVSWYQQTPGQGLQFLFEYFSETQRNKGNFPGRFSGRQFSNSRSEMNVSTLELGDSALYLCASSLGEKAFFGQGTRLTVV.